This TCR beta chain derives from a study of T cell repertoires in cytomegalovirus infection. Study conclusions and caveats: HLA-C-restricted, CMV-specific TCR beta clonotypes were dominant ex vivo. Individuals carrying CMV plus the relevant HLA were identified by cumulative frequency of public TCR beta families.

As concerns this clonotype: As yet, its antigen is unknown.

From the reads, TCRdb called clonotypes with MiXCR, one entry per CDR3 protein. The sample records under 200,000 distinct CDR3 sequences, about a tenth being singletons. Germline V gives CDR1 SNHLY, CDR2 FYNNEI. The CDR3 extends over 15 amino acids. With V trimmed by 8 bases and J by 9 bases, 15 bases remained unmatched. The chain carries TRBV2 and TRBJ2-1; 8 nucleotides agree with TRBD2. The sample consisted of PBMCs. The receptor was isolated from a human donor in good health (CMV status not recorded). Some clones in this sample may be carry-over from other donors' samples. This CDR3 reads CASPLGAGEPGEQFF. Here the CDR3 DNA reads TGTGCCAGCCCCCTCGGAGCGGGAGAACCCGGTGAGCAGTTCTTC. Full variable domain (outside the CDR3, taken from reference TRBV2 and TRBJ2-1): EPEVTQTPSHQVTQMGQEVILRCVPISNHLYFYWYRQILGQKVEFLVSFYNNEISEKSEIFDDQFSVERPDGSNFTLKIRSTKLEDSAMYFCASPLGAGEPGEQFFGPGTRLTVL.